The sequence of this TCR beta chain was determined in a study of T-cell reconstitution after alpha-beta-depleted transplantation in children. Study results and limitations: Some patients' high day-60 TCRbeta diversity was attributed to recipient cells surviving conditioning. The origin of alpha-beta T cells about two months after transplant was reportedly several hundred expanded graft clones. The main origin of T-cell counts and diversity one year after transplant was newly produced T cells.

As regards this clonotype: Its specificity is unknown.

It was with unique molecular identifiers that the TCRbeta library was prepared. Each CDR3 protein gets one entry after TCRdb re-called the PCR reads with MiXCR. The repertoire holds about 1,000,000 distinct CDR3 sequences, with about 26% as singletons. V was clipped by 7 bases and J by 2 bases, with 37 bases between them. Germline CDR1 MRHNA, CDR2 SNTAGT. This CDR3 comprises 22 residues. V is TRBV6-4 and J is TRBJ2-3; D may be TRBD2 (11 bases). Here the sequenced sample was PBMCs, mostly from graft donor cells, taken 360 days after TCRalphabeta/CD19-depleted stem cell transplant. The receptor comes from a boy under two years old who had a stem cell transplant for SCID, so the T cells may come from the graft donor. CDR3 amino acids: CASTKRDRGLLTSGGSTDTQYF. CDR3 DNA: TGTGCCAGCACAAAACGGGACAGGGGTCTTTTAACTAGCGGGGGCTCCACAGATACGCAGTATTTT.